The 20 T cell receptor beta chains given below trace back to one sample, sequenced in a study of cytomegalovirus exposure and HLA in healthy donors. The PCR ran on 60 Vbeta and 13 Jbeta primers. Repertoires were generated with immunoSEQ multiplex PCR, while TCRdb's copy carries only in-frame clones and drops some. This table holds about 91,000 clones, 55% to 80% found once. The source material was PBMCs. The receptors shown here come from a female donor in good health and CMV-seronegative.

V and J are TRBV18 and TRBJ2-7; 13 positions agree with TRBD2. The CDR3 is made up of 17 amino acids. In germline, CDR1 is KGHSH, CDR2 LQKENI. The V gene end was trimmed by 3 bases and the J gene end by 7 bases; junction bases not matched to a gene: 12. As DNA, the CDR3 is TGTGCCAGCTCACCGGGGACTAGCGGGATTCCGGTATGGGAGCAGTACTTC. Amino acids: CASSPGTSGIPVWEQYF.

This chain links TRBV28 with TRBJ2-1, with 15 bases fitting TRBD2. The germline gives CDR1 MDHEN, CDR2 SYDVKM. With V trimmed by 5 bases and J by 10 bases, 18 bases remained unmatched. The CDR3 length is 19 residues. The CDR3 here is CASSGTSGRTYGGEVEQFF. CDR3 nucleotide sequence: TGTGCCAGCAGTGGGACTAGCGGGAGGACCTACGGGGGGGAGGTGGAGCAGTTCTTC.

The chain carries TRBV10-2 and TRBJ2-3; D remains unclear. This CDR3 has 12 residues. With 5 bases removed from V and 1 base from J, the gap between germline ends came to 4 bases. The germline V gene encodes CDR1 WSHSY and CDR2 SAAADI. The DNA of the CDR3 is TGCGCCAGCAGTTCAGGCACAGATACGCAGTATTTT. Its translation is CASSSGTDTQYF.

This clone was seen just once. This chain joins TRBV14 and TRBJ2-3; no clear D. This CDR3 contains 14 residues. Trimming removed 3 bases from V and 3 bases from J, with 10 bases in between. Germline V gene data show CDR1 as SGHDN and CDR2 as FVKESK. CDR3 region: CASSQERLTDTQYF. In nucleotides, the CDR3 is TGTGCCAGCAGCCAGGAGAGGCTTACAGATACGCAGTATTTT.

This clone occurred a few times. This chain joins TRBV4-1 and TRBJ1-2, with D possibly TRBD1 on 5 matching bases. The germline gives CDR1 MGHRA, CDR2 YSYEKL. Between the trimmed V and J ends, which lost 1 base and 2 bases, there was a span of 11 bases. CDR3 size: 15 residues. The CDR3 spells CASSQGVTANYGYTF. The CDR3 nucleotides read TGCGCCAGCAGCCAAGGTGTGACAGCAAACTATGGCTACACCTTC.

The rearrangement links TRBV19 to TRBJ1-5; tentative D call: TRBD1 (6 bases). This CDR3 comprises 14 residues. V lost 6 bases and J lost 4, with 13 bases in between. From germline, CDR1 is LNHDA and CDR2 SQIVND (reference sequence). This chain's CDR3 is CASSTTGPNQPQHF. DNA for the CDR3: TGTGCCAGTAGCACTACAGGGCCAAATCAGCCCCAGCATTTT.

This chain joins TRBV7-9 and TRBJ2-2; no clear D. Germline loops: CDR1 SEHNR, CDR2 FQNEAQ (reference sequence). The CDR3 length is 12 residues. Trimming shortened V by 3 bases and J by 4 bases, and 3 bases separated the two germline ends. The CDR3 DNA follows: TGTGCCAGCAGCTTCTCCACCGGGGAGCTGTTTTTT. This gives the protein CASSFSTGELFF.

This clone has only one observation. The chain is built from TRBV7-9 and TRBJ2-2; a possible D gene is TRBD2 (6 bases). Germline V gene lookup returns CDR1 SEHNR and CDR2 FQNEAQ (reference sequence). The CDR3 has 14 amino acids. V gave up 1 base and J gave up 8 bases, with 11 bases separating them. The CDR3 is CASSLVLGGGELFF. The CDR3 coding sequence is TGTGCCAGCAGCTTAGTCCTCGGAGGGGGGGAGCTGTTTTTT.

The chain combines TRBV25-1 with TRBJ2-7, with TRBD1 matching over 8 bases. Germline V gene lookup returns CDR1 MGHDK and CDR2 SYGVNS. The CDR3 consists of 14 residues. Trimming removed 7 bases from V and 0 bases from J; junction bases left unmatched: 5. CDR3 sequence reads: CASTRTGSSYEQYF. CDR3 nucleotides: TGTGCCAGCACTCGGACAGGGAGCTCCTACGAGCAGTACTTC.

This sequence joins TRBV9 and TRBJ2-7, with 11 bases lining up with TRBD2. The V segment lost 0 bases and the J segment 3 bases; nucleotides outside the gene matches: 8. Germline V lookup: CDR1 SGDLS, CDR2 YYNGEE. The CDR3 covers 17 residues. Here the CDR3 DNA reads TGTGCCAGCAGCGTAGATGCGGGGACTAGCGGTAACTACGAGCAGTACTTC. Translation: CASSVDAGTSGNYEQYF.

In DNA form, the CDR3 reads TGTGCCAGTAGTTCCAGGGGCAGGAACACTGAAGCTTTCTTT. Protein product: CASSSRGRNTEAFF. This sequence joins TRBV19 and TRBJ1-1, with D tentatively TRBD1 (6 bases). This CDR3 is built from 14 residues. Germline V CDR1 and CDR2: LNHDA, SQIVND (reference sequence). V was shortened by 5 bases and J by 1 base, with 11 bases between the two germline ends.

This chain links TRBV7-2 with TRBJ1-1, with D uncertain. V was trimmed by 4 bases and J by 3 bases, leaving 15 bases between them. This CDR3 region has 15 residues. CDR1 is SGHTA, CDR2 FQGNSA, per germline. The CDR3 loop is CASSYRRNSDTEAFF. As DNA, the CDR3 is TGTGCCAGCAGCTACAGACGGAATTCAGACACTGAAGCTTTCTTT.

This chain joins TRBV6-1 and TRBJ2-7; 7 positions agree with TRBD1. CDR3 length: 16 amino acids. V dropped 0 bases and J dropped 0; count of bases not matched to a gene: 5. Per the germline V gene, CDR1 is MNHNS and CDR2 is SASEGT. The CDR3: CASSEAGQASSYEQYF. CDR3 in DNA: TGTGCCAGCAGTGAAGCAGGACAGGCTAGCTCCTACGAGCAGTACTTC.

The chain carries TRBV28 and TRBJ1-4, with 7 bases lining up with TRBD1. The V gene end was trimmed by 5 bases and the J gene end by 5 bases; junction bases not matched to a gene: 11. The germline V gene has CDR1 MDHEN and CDR2 SYDVKM. CDR3 length: 16 residues. The CDR3 loop is CASSTRQGSPNEKLFF. The CDR3 DNA is TGTGCCAGCAGTACACGACAGGGCTCCCCCAATGAAAAACTGTTTTTT.

The CDR3 coding sequence is TGTGCCAGCAGCTTAAGGCACAGACGGTCCCAGAACACTGAAGCTTTCTTT. Encoded protein: CASSLRHRRSQNTEAFF. J is TRBJ1-1 and V is TRBV13, with D unresolved. V shed 2 bases and J shed 1 base, with 17 bases lying between them. Germline CDR1 is PRHDT and CDR2 is FYEKMQ (reference sequence). This CDR3 is built from 17 residues.

The chain has TRBV5-4 and TRBJ1-2, with D possibly being TRBD1 (5 bases). This CDR3 is 13 amino acids long. Trimming took off 4 bases at V and 2 bases at J, with 9 bases between the two ends. The germline gives CDR1 SGHNT, CDR2 YYREEE (reference sequence). CDR3 amino acids: CASSPRQNYGYTF. The CDR3 DNA follows: TGTGCCAGCAGCCCAAGACAGAACTATGGCTACACCTTC. The full variable domain, with the rest looked up from reference TRBV5-4 and TRBJ1-2, is ETGVTQSPTHLIKTRGQQVTLRCSSQSGHNTVSWYQQALGQGPQFIFQYYREEENGRGNFPPRFSGLQFPNYSSELNVNALELDDSALYLCASSPRQNYGYTFGSGTRLTVV.

As for this clone: Relative to the germline gene, one junction end is altered; a read error may explain this. V is TRBV7-9 and J is TRBJ1-4; weak D call: TRBD1 (5 bases). Per germline, CDR1 SEHNR and CDR2 FQNEAQ (reference sequence). The CDR3 consists of 15 residues. CDR3 bases: TGTTCCAGCAGCTTTACGGGGGAGTTTAATGAAAAACTGTTTTTT. Translation: CSSSFTGEFNEKLFF.

The chain is built from TRBV9 and TRBJ1-5; D perhaps matches TRBD1 (5 bases). The CDR3 extends over 14 amino acids. Trimming took off 2 bases at V and 9 bases at J, with 15 bases between the two ends. The germline CDR1 and CDR2 sequences are SGDLS and YYNGEE. CDR3 loop: CASSVGPEERPQHF. CDR3 in DNA: TGTGCCAGCAGCGTGGGGCCCGAAGAGAGGCCCCAGCATTTT.

The chain uses TRBV30 and TRBJ2-2; TRBD1 matches at 11 bases. The CDR3 contains 14 residues. Trimming removed 6 bases from V and 8 bases from J; junction bases left unmatched: 8. Per the germline V gene, CDR1 is GTSNPN and CDR2 is SVGIG (reference sequence). CDR3 sequence reads: CACPRTGGIGELFF. The CDR3 DNA reads as TGTGCCTGCCCAAGGACAGGGGGCATAGGGGAGCTGTTTTTT. The full variable domain, with the rest looked up from reference TRBV30 and TRBJ2-2, is SQTIHQWPATLVQPVGSPLSLECTVEGTSNPNLYWYRQAAGRGLQLLFYSVGIGQISSEVPQNLSASRPQDRQFILSSKKLLLSDSGFYLCACPRTGGIGELFFGEGSRLTVL.

This clone has a handful of counts. V and J are TRBV19 and TRBJ1-1; the D is unclear. This CDR3 comprises 13 residues. The germline CDR1 and CDR2 sequences are LNHDA and SQIVND (reference sequence). V lost 3 bases, J lost 3 bases, and 8 bases lay in between. This chain's CDR3 is CASSIMGYTEAFF. The CDR3 region has the DNA TGTGCCAGTAGTATCATGGGCTACACTGAAGCTTTCTTT. Filled out from reference TRBV19 and TRBJ1-1, the complete variable domain reads DGGITQSPKYLFRKEGQNVTLSCEQNLNHDAMYWYRQDPGQGLRLIYYSQIVNDFQKGDIAEGYSVSREKKESFPLTVTSAQKNPTAFYLCASSIMGYTEAFFGQGTRLTVV.